This TCR beta chain appears in the sequencing data of a study of blood T cell repertoires in COVID-19. Study-level information: In each case, the material was cDNA or gDNA derived from T cells, B-cell-depleted T cells, or PBMCs.

The CDR3 loop spans 13 amino acids. Trimming shortened V by 4 bases and J by 7 bases, and 8 bases separated the two germline ends. Germline values: CDR1 SNHLY, CDR2 FYNNEI. This clone was seen only once. Study processing details: How many nucleated cells were present was estimated from reference gene primer amplification. The method was immunoSEQ multiplex PCR; TCRdb's version includes in-frame clones alone and lacks a portion of them. The DNA gave D and trimming, while V, J and clone size come from that table. The data show roughly 330,000 clones, roughly 86% seen once. The rearrangement uses TRBV2 and TRBJ1-6; D perhaps matches TRBD1 (5 bases). The sequenced sample consisted of peripheral blood. This TCR derives from a woman in her 50s with acute or convalescent COVID-19. The CDR3 region is CASSAYRNSPLHF. DNA for the CDR3: TGTGCCAGCAGTGCTTACAGGAATTCACCCCTCCACTTT. Looking up the rest from reference TRBV2 and TRBJ1-6 gives the full variable domain: EPEVTQTPSHQVTQMGQEVILRCVPISNHLYFYWYRQILGQKVEFLVSFYNNEISEKSEIFDDQFSVERPDGSNFTLKIRSTKLEDSAMYFCASSAYRNSPLHFGNGTRLTVT.